The 10 T cell receptor beta chains in this list originate from one sample, sequenced in a study of T cell responses to AZD1222 COVID-19 vaccine. Method: immunoSEQ multiplex PCR; TCRdb's copy keeps in-frame clones and lacks some. The repertoire includes 100,000 to 120,000 clones, around 92% of them detected once, and over 6% sits in the top ten. Sequences were derived from peripheral blood, sampled on day 0 of AZD1222 vaccination. The source is an adult in good health.

The chain links TRBV7-9 to TRBJ2-3; no clear D. CDR3 size: 12 residues. Deletions cut 1 base from V and 8 bases from J, with 7 bases between. Germline V gives CDR1 SEHNR, CDR2 FQNEAQ (reference sequence). CDR3 residues: CASSLVEGTQYF. In DNA, the CDR3 is TGTGCCAGCAGCTTAGTGGAAGGTACGCAGTATTTT. Supplemented by reference TRBV7-9 and TRBJ2-3, the full variable domain reads DTGVSQNPRHKITKRGQNVTFRCDPISEHNRLYWYRQTLGQGPEFLTYFQNEAQLEKSRLLSDRFSAERPKGSFSTLEIQRTEQGDSAMYLCASSLVEGTQYFGPGTRLTVL.

J is TRBJ2-1 and V is TRBV19, with D perhaps matching TRBD2 (7 bases). Trimming shortened V by 4 bases and J by 4 bases, and 17 bases separated the two germline ends. CDR3 size: 16 residues. Germline lookup yields CDR1 LNHDA and CDR2 SQIVND (reference sequence). CDR3: CASSKGGTSIYNEQFF. CDR3 bases: TGTGCCAGTAGTAAGGGAGGGACAAGTATTTACAATGAGCAGTTCTTC.

This chain connects TRBV4-1 to TRBJ1-2; D is ambiguous. The CDR3 has 15 amino acids. Germline CDR1 and CDR2: MGHRA and YSYEKL. V dropped 2 bases and J dropped 0 bases, with 10 bases sitting between them. The CDR3 DNA is TGCGCCAGCAGCCAATTCCCTGGGACTAACTATGGCTACACCTTC. Translating it yields CASSQFPGTNYGYTF.

J is TRBJ1-5 and V is TRBV30; D is perhaps TRBD1 (6 bases). The germline V and J ends were trimmed by 8 bases and 5 bases, with 16 bases remaining between them. This CDR3 is 13 amino acids long. Germline lookup yields CDR1 GTSNPN and CDR2 SVGIG (reference sequence). CDR3 DNA: TGTGCCCGGGGTAGGGACAAATATCAGCCCCAGCATTTT. Amino acids: CARGRDKYQPQHF.

This clone was recorded only once. J is TRBJ1-6 and V is TRBV30; 7 nucleotides line up with TRBD1. The germline V gene has CDR1 GTSNPN and CDR2 SVGIG (reference sequence). Germline trimming cut 4 bases from V and 4 bases from J; bases unmatched to any gene: 1. The CDR3 contains 13 residues. The CDR3 spells CAWTQGYNSPLHF. In DNA form, the CDR3 reads TGTGCCTGGACACAGGGGTATAATTCACCCCTCCACTTT.

V gene TRBV19 combines with J gene TRBJ2-1; weak D call: TRBD1 (6 bases). The CDR3 is 13 amino acids. Trimming left V 5 bases short and J 7 bases short, with 12 bases between. The germline V gene encodes CDR1 LNHDA and CDR2 SQIVND (reference sequence). The CDR3 loop is CASSPRTVNEQFF. DNA for the CDR3: TGTGCCAGTAGTCCCAGGACAGTGAATGAGCAGTTCTTC.

The chain links TRBV28 to TRBJ2-5, with 9 bases identical to TRBD1. The CDR3 is 13 residues long. V was clipped by 6 bases and J by 6 bases; unmatched bases: 5. Germline-derived CDR1 and CDR2 are MDHEN and SYDVKM. The CDR3 region is CASSRTGEKTQYF. In nucleotides, the CDR3 is TGTGCCAGCAGCCGGACAGGGGAGAAGACCCAGTACTTC.

Details on this clone: Relative to the germline gene, one junction end is altered; a read error may explain this. Here the CDR3 DNA reads TGTGCCAGCAGTCAAGCTGCGGGAGTAGGTGAAGCTTTCTTT. Its protein product is CASSQAAGVGEAFF. J is TRBJ1-1 and V is TRBV6-1; D gene unclear. This CDR3 is 14 amino acids long. Per the germline V gene, CDR1 is MNHNS and CDR2 is SASEGT.

V usage is TRBV12-3 or TRBV12-4 and J usage is TRBJ1-2; D may be TRBD1 (6 bases). The CDR3 sequence is 13 residues long. Trimming left V 7 bases short and J 4 bases short, with 13 bases between. CDR3 region: CASTPQGSYGYTF. The CDR3 DNA follows: TGTGCCAGCACCCCCCAGGGGAGCTATGGCTACACCTTC.

J is TRBJ2-7 and V is TRBV11-2; 9 nucleotides match TRBD1. V was clipped by 5 bases and J by 9 bases; unmatched bases: 8. CDR3 length equals 13 residues. Germline V gene data show CDR1 as SGHAT and CDR2 as FQNNGV. The CDR3 loop reads CASSKPGQGRQYF. As DNA, the CDR3 is TGTGCCAGCAGCAAACCGGGACAGGGTCGGCAGTACTTC.